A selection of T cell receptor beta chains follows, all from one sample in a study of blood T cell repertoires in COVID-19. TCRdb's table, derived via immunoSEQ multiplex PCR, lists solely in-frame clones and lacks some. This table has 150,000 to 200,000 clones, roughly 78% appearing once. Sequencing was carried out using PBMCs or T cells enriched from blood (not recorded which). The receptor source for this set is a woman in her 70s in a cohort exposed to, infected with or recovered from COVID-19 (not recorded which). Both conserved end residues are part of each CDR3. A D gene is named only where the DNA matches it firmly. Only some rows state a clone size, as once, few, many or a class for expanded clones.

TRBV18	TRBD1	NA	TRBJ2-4	TGTGCCAGCTCACCGGGACAGGCAGAAAACATTCAGTACTTC	CASSPGQAENIQYF
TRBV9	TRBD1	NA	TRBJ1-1	TGTGCCAGCAGCGTAGGGTCAGGGGGGAACACTGAAGCTTTCTTT	CASSVGSGGNTEAFF
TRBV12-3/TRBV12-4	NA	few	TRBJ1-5	TGTGCCAGCAGAACGGACACTCTTCAGCCCCAGCATTTT	CASRTDTLQPQHF
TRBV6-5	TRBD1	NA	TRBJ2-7	TGTGCCAGCAGCTTGGGACAGCCCTACGAGCAGTACTTC	CASSLGQPYEQYF
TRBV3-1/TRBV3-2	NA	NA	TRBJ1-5	TGTGCCAGCAGCCAAGATCTTATCTCTCAGCCCCAGCATTTT	CASSQDLISQPQHF
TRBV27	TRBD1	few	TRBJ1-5	TGTGCCAGCAGCTCTATTAGAGGGGGCGATTGGAGCAATCAGCCCCAGCATTTT	CASSSIRGGDWSNQPQHF
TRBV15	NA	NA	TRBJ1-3	TGTGCCACCAGCAGAGAACCGGGGGTTAGCTCTGGAAACACCATATATTTT	CATSREPGVSSGNTIYF
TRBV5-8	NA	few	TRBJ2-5	TGTGCCAGCAGCCCACTGGGGTGGGGGCGAGAAGAGACCCAGTACTTC	CASSPLGWGREETQYF
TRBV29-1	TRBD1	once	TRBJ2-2	TGCAGCGTTGAAAGGGCAGGGGGTCCCACCGGGGAGCTGTTTTTT	CSVERAGGPTGELFF
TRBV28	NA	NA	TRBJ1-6	TGTGCCAGCAGTTCAGGAAATAATTCACCCCTCCACTTT	CASSSGNNSPLHF
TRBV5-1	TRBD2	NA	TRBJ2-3	TGCGCCAGCAGCTTGACTAGCGGGAGCCAAGGCACCACAGATACGCAGTATTTT	CASSLTSGSQGTTDTQYF
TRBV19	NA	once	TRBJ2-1	TGTGCCAGTAAAACAGGGAGCCCCTCCTACAATGAGCAGTTCTTC	CASKTGSPSYNEQFF
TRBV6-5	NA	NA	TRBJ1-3	TGTGCCAGCAGTTACTACGGACAGTCGGGAAACACCATATATTTT	CASSYYGQSGNTIYF
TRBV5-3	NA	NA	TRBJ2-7	TGTGCCAGAAGCTTGGCCAGGACATCCAGAGCCTACGAGCAGTACTTC	CARSLARTSRAYEQYF
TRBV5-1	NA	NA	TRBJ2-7	TGCGCCAGCAGCTCCGGGATCCTGGTCTACGAGCAGTACTTC	CASSSGILVYEQYF
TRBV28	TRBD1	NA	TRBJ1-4	TGTGCCAGCAGTCGAACGACAGGGGGCGAAGAAAAACTGTTTTTT	CASSRTTGGEEKLFF
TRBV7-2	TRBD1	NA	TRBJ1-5	TGTGCCAGCAGCTCCGACAGGGTGAATCAGCCCCAGCATTTT	CASSSDRVNQPQHF
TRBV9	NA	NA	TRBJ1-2	TGTGCCAGCAGCGTAGCTCTCCGGGACTATGGCTACACCTTC	CASSVALRDYGYTF
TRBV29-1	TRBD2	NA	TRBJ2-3	TGCAGCGTTGAGACTAGCGGAGGCACAGATACGCAGTATTTT	CSVETSGGTDTQYF
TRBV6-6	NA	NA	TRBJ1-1	TGTGCCAGCAGTGTTGGACAAGAGAACACTGAAGCTTTCTTT	CASSVGQENTEAFF
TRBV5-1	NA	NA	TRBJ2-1	TGCGCCAGCAGCTTGGATGGCGGGATATACAATGAGCAGTTCTTC	CASSLDGGIYNEQFF
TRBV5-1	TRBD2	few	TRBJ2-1	TGCGCCAGCAGCTTGAGCTTAGCGGGAAACTATGAGCAGTTCTTC	CASSLSLAGNYEQFF
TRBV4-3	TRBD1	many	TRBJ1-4	TGCGCCAGCAGCCAAGAAGCGACAGGGCAAAATGAAAAACTGTTTTTT	CASSQEATGQNEKLFF
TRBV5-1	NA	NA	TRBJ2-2	TGCGCCAGCAGCTTGGACACCTCGAACACCGGGGAGCTGTTTTTT	CASSLDTSNTGELFF
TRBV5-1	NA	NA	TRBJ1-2	TGCGCCAGCAGTAACAACAGGGACCAAAACTATGGCTACACCTTC	CASSNNRDQNYGYTF
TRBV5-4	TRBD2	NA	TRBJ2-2	TGTGCCAGCAGATCGGGGACTAGCTCGTACACCGGGGAGCTGTTTTTT	CASRSGTSSYTGELFF
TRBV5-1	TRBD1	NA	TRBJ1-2	TGCGCCAGCAGCAGCACCGGGACAGGGGTTTTTGGCTACACCTTC	CASSSTGTGVFGYTF
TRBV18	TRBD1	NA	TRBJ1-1	TGTGCCAGCTTATGGACAGGGAACACTGAAGCTTTCTTT	CASLWTGNTEAFF
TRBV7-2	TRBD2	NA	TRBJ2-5	TGTGCCAGCAGCTTAGCTGGGGGAGGGGAGACCCAGTACTTC	CASSLAGGGETQYF
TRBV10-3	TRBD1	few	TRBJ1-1	TGTGCCATCGTCCCGACAGGGTCGGACACTGAAGCTTTCTTT	CAIVPTGSDTEAFF
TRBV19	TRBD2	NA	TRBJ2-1	TGTGCCAGTATTGGGGGCCGGGGGACTAGCGGGAGAAACGAGCAGTTCTTC	CASIGGRGTSGRNEQFF
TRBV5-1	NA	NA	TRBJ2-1	TGCGCCAGCAGCTTATCAGGGATATGGCAGTTCTTC	CASSLSGIWQFF
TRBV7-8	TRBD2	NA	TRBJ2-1	TGTGCCAGCAGCGCCGGACTAGCGTCCAGCTCCTACAATGAGCAGTTCTTC	CASSAGLASSSYNEQFF
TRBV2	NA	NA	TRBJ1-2	TGTGCCAGCAGTGAAATCCGAGGGCATGGCTATGGCTACACCTTC	CASSEIRGHGYGYTF
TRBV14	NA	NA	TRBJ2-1	TGTGCCAGCAGCCGGACTACAGGGGCAAATACGTACAATGAGCAGTTCTTC	CASSRTTGANTYNEQFF
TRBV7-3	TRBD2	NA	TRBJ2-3	TGTGCCAGCAGCTGGCGTGGTAGCGGGAGTGATACGCAGTATTTT	CASSWRGSGSDTQYF
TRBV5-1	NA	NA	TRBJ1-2	TGCGCCAGCAGCCCCCAAGGGGGTCATGGCTACACCTTC	CASSPQGGHGYTF
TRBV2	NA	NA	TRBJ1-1	TGTGCCAGCAGAGCGACGGGGATGAACACTGAAGCTTTCTTT	CASRATGMNTEAFF
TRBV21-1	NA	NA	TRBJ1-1	TGTGCCAGCAGCATAACGACAGTGAACACTGAAGCTTTCTTT	CASSITTVNTEAFF
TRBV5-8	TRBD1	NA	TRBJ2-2	TGTGCCAGCAGCCGTGGTAGGGGGCCGCTTAGCACCGGGGAGCTGTTTTTT	CASSRGRGPLSTGELFF
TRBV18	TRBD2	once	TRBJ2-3	TGTGCCAGCTCCCTAACTAGCGGGTCTAGCACAGATACGCAGTATTTT	CASSLTSGSSTDTQYF
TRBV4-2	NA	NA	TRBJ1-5	TGTGCCAGCAGCCAAGAAGCAGGAAATAGCAATCAGCCCCAGCATTTT	CASSQEAGNSNQPQHF
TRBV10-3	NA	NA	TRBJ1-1	TGTGCCGGGCGGGGCAGATATGGAACTGAAGCTTTCTTT	CAGRGRYGTEAFF
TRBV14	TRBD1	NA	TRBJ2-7	TGTGCCAGCAGCCGTACGACAGGGACCGCATCCTACGAGCAGTACTTC	CASSRTTGTASYEQYF
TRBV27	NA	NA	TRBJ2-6	TGTGCCAGCAGTTTATATGTAGGGGCTGGGGCCAACGTCCTGACTTTC	CASSLYVGAGANVLTF
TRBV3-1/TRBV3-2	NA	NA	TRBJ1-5	TGTGCCAGCAGCCAAGGTGGAGGGCAGCCCCAGCATTTT	CASSQGGGQPQHF
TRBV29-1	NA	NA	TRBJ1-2	TGCAGCGTTTGGCCGGACCACAGGAACTATGGCTACACCTTC	CSVWPDHRNYGYTF
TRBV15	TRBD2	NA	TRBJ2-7	TGTGCCACCGGCCGGGGGGGGACCCCCTACGAGCAGTACTTC	CATGRGGTPYEQYF
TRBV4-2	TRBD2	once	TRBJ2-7	TGTGCCAGCAGCCAAGCGGTGACTAGCGGGAGCTTCTACGAGCAGTACTTC	CASSQAVTSGSFYEQYF
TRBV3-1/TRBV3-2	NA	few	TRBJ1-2	TGTGCCAGCTCGAGGGGGGGCAGTGGCTATGGCTACACCTTC	CASSRGGSGYGYTF
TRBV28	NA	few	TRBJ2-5	TGTGCCAGCAGACAGGGTTCCTCAAGGGCCCAGTACTTC	CASRQGSSRAQYF
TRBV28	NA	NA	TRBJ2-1	TGTGCCAGCAGTTTGGTCGGGAGCTCCTACAATGAGCAGTTCTTC	CASSLVGSSYNEQFF
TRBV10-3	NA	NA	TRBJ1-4	TGTGCCATCAGTGGAGCTCGTAGTGCAACTAATGAAAAACTGTTTTTT	CAISGARSATNEKLFF
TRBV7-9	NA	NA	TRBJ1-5	TGTGCCAGCAGCTTAGCTGCAGGGTATCAGCCCCAGCATTTT	CASSLAAGYQPQHF